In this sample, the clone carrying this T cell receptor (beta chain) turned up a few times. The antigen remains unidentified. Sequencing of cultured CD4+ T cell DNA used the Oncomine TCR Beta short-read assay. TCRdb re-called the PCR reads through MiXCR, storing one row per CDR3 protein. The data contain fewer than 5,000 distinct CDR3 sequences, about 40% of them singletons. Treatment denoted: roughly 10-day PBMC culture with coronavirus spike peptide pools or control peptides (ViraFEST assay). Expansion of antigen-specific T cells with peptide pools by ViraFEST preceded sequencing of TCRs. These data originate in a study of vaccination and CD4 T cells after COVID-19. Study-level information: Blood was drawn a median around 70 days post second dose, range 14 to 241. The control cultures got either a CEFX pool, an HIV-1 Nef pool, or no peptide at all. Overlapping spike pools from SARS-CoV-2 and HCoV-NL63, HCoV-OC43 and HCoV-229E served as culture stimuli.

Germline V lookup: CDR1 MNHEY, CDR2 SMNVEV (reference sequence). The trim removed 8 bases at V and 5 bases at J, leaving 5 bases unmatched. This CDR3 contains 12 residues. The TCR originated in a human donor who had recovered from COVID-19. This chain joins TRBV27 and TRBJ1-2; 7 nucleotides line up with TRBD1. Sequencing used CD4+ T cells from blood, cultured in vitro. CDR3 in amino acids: CASGEQGYGYTF. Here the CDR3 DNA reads TGTGCCAGCGGGGAACAGGGGTATGGCTACACCTTC.